Listed here are 14 T cell receptor beta chains from one sample, sequenced in a study of cytomegalovirus exposure and HLA in healthy donors. In the PCR, 60 Vbeta and 13 Jbeta primers were used. Repertoires were generated with immunoSEQ multiplex PCR, while TCRdb's copy carries only in-frame clones and drops some. The sample yields about 200,000 clones, around 76% seen once. The sequencing sample was made of PBMCs. The receptors here all came from a man aged 25 to 40 in good health and CMV-seronegative.

This chain uses TRBV7-9 with TRBJ2-1; D unresolved. This CDR3 spans 13 amino acids. The V gene lost 0 bases and the J gene lost 10 bases, with 10 bases spanning the gap. Looked up from germline, CDR1 is SEHNR and CDR2 is FQNEAQ (reference sequence). The CDR3 sequence is CASSLAGPGEQFF. CDR3 nucleotide sequence: TGTGCCAGCAGCTTAGCCGGCCCCGGGGAGCAGTTCTTC.

DNA for the CDR3: TGCGCCAGCAGCCAAGCTAGGACAGGGTTAGGATACGAGCAGTACTTC. This sequence encodes CASSQARTGLGYEQYF. The chain uses TRBV4-1 and TRBJ2-7; TRBD1 matches 8 bases. The CDR3 sequence is 16 residues long. CDR1 and CDR2 (germline): MGHRA, YSYEKL. V trimming: 1 base; J trimming: 4 bases; junction bases outside the gene matches: 9.

This clone has only a few counts. The CDR3 loop reads CALGLGYNEQFF. CDR3 in DNA: TGTGCCTTGGGACTAGGATACAATGAGCAGTTCTTC. J is TRBJ2-1 and V is TRBV30; 8 positions match TRBD2. The CDR3 covers 12 residues. J was trimmed by 4 bases and V by 7 bases; bases with no gene match: 3. Per germline, CDR1 GTSNPN and CDR2 SVGIG (reference sequence).

The chain combines TRBV29-1 with TRBJ2-1; the D gene is possibly TRBD2 (6 bases). Germline CDR1 SQVTM, CDR2 ANQGSEA. V was trimmed by 6 bases and J by 8 bases, leaving 17 bases between them. CDR3 length equals 13 residues. CDR3 DNA sequence: TGCAGCGTCGAAAGACTAGTATTCGATGAGCAGTTCTTC. As protein: CSVERLVFDEQFF.

This chain connects TRBV5-1 to TRBJ2-2; 7 bases map to TRBD1. Germline V lookup: CDR1 SGHRS, CDR2 YFSETQ. The junction had 6 bases not matched to a gene; V was cut back by 4 bases and J by 0 bases. The CDR3 sequence is 16 residues long. CDR3 sequence: CASSNSGTANTGELFF. CDR3 DNA: TGCGCCAGCAGCAACTCCGGGACAGCGAACACCGGGGAGCTGTTTTTT.

This chain uses TRBV9 with TRBJ2-1; D perhaps matches TRBD1 (6 bases). The CDR3 is 15 amino acids. Trimming removed 0 bases at V and 12 bases at J, with 19 bases between. Germline V lookup: CDR1 SGDLS, CDR2 YYNGEE. CDR3 residues: CASSVVIQGPPWQFF. The CDR3 DNA sequence: TGTGCCAGCAGCGTAGTGATACAGGGCCCTCCATGGCAGTTCTTC.

This chain uses TRBV7-9 with TRBJ2-7, with 8 nucleotides matching TRBD1. V was clipped by 1 base and J by 4 bases; unmatched bases: 6. CDR3 length: 15 residues. The germline V gene encodes CDR1 SEHNR and CDR2 FQNEAQ (reference sequence). The CDR3 DNA reads TGTGCCAGCAGCTTAGGGCCAGGGGGCAGGTACGAGCAGTACTTC. This gives the protein CASSLGPGGRYEQYF.

The chain carries TRBV10-3 and TRBJ2-7; D unclear. This CDR3 is 16 amino acids long. Germline V gene sequence: CDR1 ENHRY, CDR2 SYGVKD. Trimming removed 3 bases from V and 5 bases from J, with 20 bases in between. The CDR3, as DNA: TGTGCCATCAGTGACTTAAGTGGCCCCAGGATGGACGAGCAGTACTTC. Its translation is CAISDLSGPRMDEQYF.

This clone appeared a single time. This chain joins TRBV2 and TRBJ2-3, with 10 bases that match TRBD2. The V segment lost 2 bases and the J segment 4 bases; nucleotides outside the gene matches: 9. The CDR3 extends over 17 amino acids. Germline CDR1 reads SNHLY; CDR2 reads FYNNEI. Here the CDR3 DNA reads TGTGCCAGCAGTGAACTTGGGCTAGCGGGAGCCGCAGATACGCAGTATTTT. Translating it yields CASSELGLAGAADTQYF.

This clone was counted a single time. The J gene is TRBJ2-7, the V gene TRBV5-1; 11 bases are a match to TRBD2. The CDR3 is 15 residues long. CDR1 is SGHRS and CDR2 is YFSETQ in the germline V gene. V shed 2 bases, J shed 3 bases, and the junction held 4 bases outside the gene matches. CDR3 nucleotide sequence: TGCGCCAGCAGCTTACAGACTAGCGGGATCTACGAGCAGTACTTC. Protein sequence: CASSLQTSGIYEQYF.

The V and J genes are TRBV11-2 and TRBJ2-5; D call uncertain. The germline CDR1 and CDR2 sequences are SGHAT and FQNNGV. V was shortened by 3 bases and J by 1 base, with 6 bases between the two germline ends. The CDR3 sequence is 13 residues long. CDR3 nucleotide sequence: TGTGCCAGCAGCTTGTTCGGCCAAGAGACCCAGTACTTC. It codes for CASSLFGQETQYF. Together with reference TRBV11-2 and TRBJ2-5, the CDR3 gives the full variable domain: EAGVAQSPRYKIIEKRQSVAFWCNPISGHATLYWYQQILGQGPKLLIQFQNNGVVDDSQLPKDRFSAERLKGVDSTLKIQPAKLEDSAVYLCASSLFGQETQYFGPGTRLLVL.

The V gene is TRBV25-1, the J gene TRBJ2-6; D gene unclear. V was trimmed by 6 bases and J by 0 bases, leaving 6 bases between them. CDR1 MGHDK and CDR2 SYGVNS come from the germline V gene. The CDR3 is made up of 14 amino acids. The CDR3 region has the DNA TGTGCCAGCAGCCAGGTCTCTGGGGCCAACGTCCTGACTTTC. It translates to CASSQVSGANVLTF.

On this clone: A read error may produce the germline difference seen at one junction end. This rearrangement joins TRBV14 to TRBJ2-7, with 7 positions matching TRBD2. Germline V lookup: CDR1 SGHDN, CDR2 FVKESK. CDR3 length: 14 amino acids. CDR3 in DNA: TGTGCCAGCAGGCAAGCGGGAAGAACCTACGAGCAGTACTTC. Encoded protein: CASRQAGRTYEQYF. The full variable domain, rest sourced from reference TRBV14 and TRBJ2-7, is EAGVTQFPSHSVIEKGQTVTLRCDPISGHDNLYWYRRVMGKEIKFLLHFVKESKQDESGMPNNRFLAERTGGTYSTLKVQPAELEDSGVYFCASRQAGRTYEQYFGPGTRLTVT.

This clone was detected once. V gene TRBV28 combines with J gene TRBJ2-5; D possibly corresponds to TRBD1 (6 bases). CDR1 and CDR2 (germline): MDHEN, SYDVKM. CDR3 length equals 16 residues. V dropped 4 bases and J dropped 5 bases, with 20 bases sitting between them. For the CDR3, the DNA is TGTGCCAGCAGTTCCCGATTTGGGGGCCCGGAGGAGACCCAGTACTTC. It yields the protein CASSSRFGGPEETQYF.